Sequencing of this TCR beta chain was carried out in a study of cytomegalovirus exposure and HLA in healthy donors. Overall study context: A preliminary data release comprised around 85 million unique TCRs obtained from HLA-typed donors. Study conclusions and caveats: Later, TCR association rates were found to vary by HLA locus, highest for DRB1 and lowest for HLA-C.

The CDR3 has 14 residues. This PCR relied on a set of 60 Vbeta primers and 13 Jbeta primers. Sequencing used immunoSEQ multiplex PCR; TCRdb keeps in-frame clones, though not all of them. This table holds 200,000 to 250,000 clones, about 80% found once. Notes on this clone: Its matching antigen is unknown.

The sequenced sample consisted of PBMCs. The TCR comes from a woman aged 60-70 years in good health and CMV-seropositive. The chain carries TRBV21-1 and TRBJ2-5; TRBD2, as called in the table, went unchecked against the DNA. TRBV21-1 is a pseudogene locus. Written as DNA, the CDR3 is TGTGCCAGCAGCAGATTCGGGAGGGGAGAGACCCAGTACTTC. It encodes CASSRFGRGETQYF.